This TCR beta chain is drawn from a study of blood T cells in healthy people across ages. A sample-barcoded 5' primer and a J-beta primer mix were used in a second PCR of roughly 7 to 12 cycles. Via MiXCR, TCRdb re-called the 5' RACE reads, giving one row per CDR3 protein. The table records roughly 800,000 distinct CDR3 sequences, 55% to 70% of them present only once. The CDR3 has 10 amino acids. Germline CDR1 is SNHLY and CDR2 is FYNNEI. V lost 7 bases and J lost 9, with 7 bases in between. The sequencing sample was made of blood. This chain joins TRBV2 and TRBJ1-5; D not certain. The receptor comes from a man between 25 and 39 years old in good health. The chain's CDR3 is CASICPPQHF. The CDR3 DNA reads as TGTGCCAGCATCTGCCCGCCCCAGCATTTT.